Listed below are T cell receptor beta chains from one sample, sequenced in a study of T cell responses to AZD1222 COVID-19 vaccine. Libraries were prepared by immunoSEQ multiplex PCR; TCRdb keeps only in-frame clonotypes and omits some of them. The sample contains 100,000 to 150,000 clones, 80% to 95% of which appear only once. The sample in question was peripheral blood, obtained on day 0 of AZD1222 vaccination. These receptors originate from an adult in good health. The CDR3 runs from the conserved cysteine through the conserved F or W. D genes are given only for firm matches. Not all rows give a size; the values are once, few, many and, for expanded clones, a class.

clone size: .
V gene: TRBV3-1/TRBV3-2
D gene: .
J gene: TRBJ2-1
CDR3 DNA: TGTGCCAGCAGCCAATTAGCGCGTGAGCAGTTCTTC
CDR3 protein: CASSQLAREQFF

clone size: .
V gene: TRBV29-1
D gene: TRBD2
J gene: TRBJ2-5
CDR3 DNA: TGCAGCGTTTCCTATCGACTAGCGGGAGACTCGACCCAGTACTTC
CDR3 protein: CSVSYRLAGDSTQYF

clone size: .
V gene: TRBV5-1
D gene: .
J gene: TRBJ2-1
CDR3 DNA: TGCGCCAGCAGCTTGCAGCCTGGAAATGAGCAGTTCTTC
CDR3 protein: CASSLQPGNEQFF

clone size: .
V gene: TRBV2
D gene: TRBD1
J gene: TRBJ1-2
CDR3 DNA: TGTGCCAGCCGACAGGGGACAAACTATGGCTACACCTTC
CDR3 protein: CASRQGTNYGYTF

clone size: .
V gene: TRBV4-1
D gene: .
J gene: TRBJ1-6
CDR3 DNA: TGCGCCAGCAGCCAAAACAGAGGGGGTAATTCACCCCTCCACTTT
CDR3 protein: CASSQNRGGNSPLHF

clone size: .
V gene: TRBV7-9
D gene: TRBD2
J gene: TRBJ2-1
CDR3 DNA: TGTGCCAGCAGCTTACTAGGCGGGAGTATAGACAATGAGCAGTTCTTC
CDR3 protein: CASSLLGGSIDNEQFF

clone size: .
V gene: TRBV19
D gene: TRBD1
J gene: TRBJ1-5
CDR3 DNA: TGTGCCAGTAGTAACACCGGGACAGGGGAAAATCAGCCCCAGCATTTT
CDR3 protein: CASSNTGTGENQPQHF

clone size: .
V gene: TRBV7-9
D gene: TRBD1
J gene: TRBJ2-1
CDR3 DNA: TGTGCCAGCTCCCGGGACAGATTCTACAATGAGCAGTTCTTC
CDR3 protein: CASSRDRFYNEQFF

clone size: .
V gene: TRBV9
D gene: .
J gene: TRBJ1-1
CDR3 DNA: TGTGCCAGCAGTATACAACCGAACACTGAAGCTTTCTTT
CDR3 protein: CASSIQPNTEAFF

clone size: .
V gene: TRBV19
D gene: .
J gene: TRBJ2-2
CDR3 DNA: TGTGCCAGTAGTTCACCTAGCGCAACCGGGGAGCTGTTTTTT
CDR3 protein: CASSSPSATGELFF

clone size: .
V gene: TRBV7-9
D gene: TRBD1
J gene: TRBJ1-1
CDR3 DNA: TGTGCCAGCAGCGTACAGGGGGCGAACACTGAAGCTTTCTTT
CDR3 protein: CASSVQGANTEAFF

clone size: .
V gene: TRBV6-5
D gene: .
J gene: TRBJ2-7
CDR3 DNA: TGTGCCAGCAAGGACGGGCTGTACGAGCAGTACTTC
CDR3 protein: CASKDGLYEQYF

clone size: .
V gene: TRBV28
D gene: .
J gene: TRBJ1-4
CDR3 DNA: TGTGCCAGCAGTCCCCCTGGGGTCACTAATGAAAAACTGTTTTTT
CDR3 protein: CASSPPGVTNEKLFF

clone size: .
V gene: TRBV14
D gene: TRBD2
J gene: TRBJ2-3
CDR3 DNA: TGTGCCAGCAGCCTTCATAAGACTAGCGTCACAGATACGCAGTATTTT
CDR3 protein: CASSLHKTSVTDTQYF

clone size: .
V gene: TRBV27
D gene: .
J gene: TRBJ2-7
CDR3 DNA: TGTGCCAGCAGTCCGGACACCTACGAGCAGTACTTC
CDR3 protein: CASSPDTYEQYF

clone size: .
V gene: TRBV28
D gene: TRBD2
J gene: TRBJ2-3
CDR3 DNA: TGTGCCAGCAGTTTAAAGGGTCGAGCGGGAGGAAGCACAGATACGCAGTATTTT
CDR3 protein: CASSLKGRAGGSTDTQYF

clone size: .
V gene: TRBV7-8
D gene: TRBD2
J gene: TRBJ2-3
CDR3 DNA: TGTGCCAGCAGCCTCCCAGCGGGAGTTGTAGATACGCAGTATTTT
CDR3 protein: CASSLPAGVVDTQYF

clone size: .
V gene: TRBV5-1
D gene: TRBD2
J gene: TRBJ2-3
CDR3 DNA: TGCGCCAGCAGCTTGGGGACTAGTCAAAATACGCAGTATTTT
CDR3 protein: CASSLGTSQNTQYF

clone size: .
V gene: TRBV9
D gene: .
J gene: TRBJ2-7
CDR3 DNA: TGTGCCAGCAGCGTTTCAACTAGCAGCTCCTACGAGCAGTACTTC
CDR3 protein: CASSVSTSSSYEQYF

clone size: .
V gene: TRBV15
D gene: TRBD1
J gene: TRBJ1-4
CDR3 DNA: TGTGCCACCAGGGACAGGGGGTGGAACGAAAAACTGTTTTTT
CDR3 protein: CATRDRGWNEKLFF

clone size: .
V gene: TRBV5-1
D gene: .
J gene: TRBJ2-1
CDR3 DNA: TGCGCCAGCAGCTTGGGGTCGGCGTACAATGAGCAGTTCTTC
CDR3 protein: CASSLGSAYNEQFF

clone size: .
V gene: TRBV10-3
D gene: TRBD1
J gene: TRBJ2-7
CDR3 DNA: TGTGCCATCAGTGGGGACAGTCCTTACGAGCAGTACTTC
CDR3 protein: CAISGDSPYEQYF

clone size: .
V gene: TRBV5-1
D gene: .
J gene: TRBJ2-5
CDR3 DNA: TGCGCCAGCAGCTTGGGTTGGGAGACCCAGTACTTC
CDR3 protein: CASSLGWETQYF

clone size: .
V gene: TRBV13
D gene: .
J gene: TRBJ1-5
CDR3 DNA: TGTGCCAGCAGCGCGGGACGAGCAAATCAGCCCCAGCATTTT
CDR3 protein: CASSAGRANQPQHF

clone size: .
V gene: TRBV24-1
D gene: TRBD1
J gene: TRBJ1-1
CDR3 DNA: TGTGCCACCACCGACAGGGGAAGCACTGAAGCTTTCTTT
CDR3 protein: CATTDRGSTEAFF

clone size: .
V gene: TRBV5-1
D gene: .
J gene: TRBJ2-3
CDR3 DNA: TGCGCCAGCAGCACCAAATTGACCACAGATACGCAGTATTTT
CDR3 protein: CASSTKLTTDTQYF

clone size: .
V gene: TRBV7-3
D gene: TRBD2
J gene: TRBJ2-1
CDR3 DNA: TGTGCCAGCAGCCCGATGGGGACTAGCGGTTCCTGGGCTTACAATGAGCAGTTCTTC
CDR3 protein: CASSPMGTSGSWAYNEQFF

clone size: .
V gene: TRBV20-1
D gene: .
J gene: TRBJ1-1
CDR3 DNA: TGCAGTAACAGGGTGGGCACTGAAGCTTTCTTT
CDR3 protein: CSNRVGTEAFF

clone size: .
V gene: TRBV7-9
D gene: TRBD2
J gene: TRBJ2-4
CDR3 DNA: TGTGCCAGCAGCTTACCGGGAGGAATGGGGAACATTCAGTACTTC
CDR3 protein: CASSLPGGMGNIQYF

clone size: .
V gene: TRBV27
D gene: TRBD2
J gene: TRBJ2-6
CDR3 DNA: TGTGCCAGCAGTCATAGGGCTAGCGGGAGGGTCTCTGGGGCCAACGTCCTGACTTTC
CDR3 protein: CASSHRASGRVSGANVLTF

clone size: once
V gene: TRBV27
D gene: TRBD1
J gene: TRBJ2-4
CDR3 DNA: TGTGCCAGCAGCACGTGGGACAGAATAGCCAAAAACATTCAGTACTTC
CDR3 protein: CASSTWDRIAKNIQYF

clone size: .
V gene: TRBV5-1
D gene: TRBD2
J gene: TRBJ2-1
CDR3 DNA: TGCGCCAGCAGCGGGACCGGGACTAAGAATGAGCAGTTCTTC
CDR3 protein: CASSGTGTKNEQFF

clone size: once
V gene: TRBV28
D gene: TRBD2
J gene: TRBJ2-7
CDR3 DNA: TGTGCCAGCAGTTTATTAACTAGCGGATTACCCTACGAGCAGTACTTC
CDR3 protein: CASSLLTSGLPYEQYF

clone size: .
V gene: TRBV6-4
D gene: TRBD1
J gene: TRBJ2-3
CDR3 DNA: TGTGCCACCGGGACAGGGGAGACAGATACGCAGTATTTT
CDR3 protein: CATGTGETDTQYF

clone size: .
V gene: TRBV5-1
D gene: .
J gene: TRBJ1-1
CDR3 DNA: TGCGCCAGCAGCGAAACAGGGCTAGCTTTCTTT
CDR3 protein: CASSETGLAFF

clone size: once
V gene: TRBV19
D gene: .
J gene: TRBJ2-3
CDR3 DNA: TGTGCCAGTAGTATAGATCCGGGCAAAGATACGCAGTATTTT
CDR3 protein: CASSIDPGKDTQYF

clone size: .
V gene: TRBV5-6
D gene: .
J gene: TRBJ2-4
CDR3 DNA: TGTGCCAGCAGCTTGGTATTAGCCAAAAACATTCAGTACTTC
CDR3 protein: CASSLVLAKNIQYF

clone size: .
V gene: TRBV6-6
D gene: .
J gene: TRBJ1-5
CDR3 DNA: TGTGCCAGCAGTTTCGACTCTCAGCCCCAGCATTTT
CDR3 protein: CASSFDSQPQHF

clone size: .
V gene: TRBV29-1
D gene: .
J gene: TRBJ2-3
CDR3 DNA: TGCAGCGTTGGCCCACCGACTAGGCCAATCCCAGATACGCAGTATTTT
CDR3 protein: CSVGPPTRPIPDTQYF

clone size: .
V gene: TRBV7-8
D gene: TRBD1
J gene: TRBJ1-5
CDR3 DNA: TGTGCCAGCAGCCCCCGGACAGGGAGTCAGCCCCAGCATTTT
CDR3 protein: CASSPRTGSQPQHF

clone size: .
V gene: TRBV21-1
D gene: .
J gene: TRBJ2-5
CDR3 DNA: TGTGCCAGCAGCAAAACAGAGATATCGACCAGGGGGGAAGAGACCCAGTACTTC
CDR3 protein: CASSKTEISTRGEETQYF

clone size: few
V gene: TRBV2
D gene: .
J gene: TRBJ2-2
CDR3 DNA: TGTGCCAGCATTCACCTCGACGGTGGCACCGGGGAGCTGTTTTTT
CDR3 protein: CASIHLDGGTGELFF

clone size: .
V gene: TRBV29-1
D gene: .
J gene: TRBJ1-1
CDR3 DNA: TGCAGCGCTGGGACACACATGAACACTGAAGCTTTCTTT
CDR3 protein: CSAGTHMNTEAFF

clone size: .
V gene: TRBV5-4
D gene: .
J gene: TRBJ2-1
CDR3 DNA: TGTGCCAGCAGCTTGGTATCGGGTGACGGGGAGCAGTTCTTC
CDR3 protein: CASSLVSGDGEQFF

clone size: .
V gene: TRBV29-1
D gene: .
J gene: TRBJ1-2
CDR3 DNA: TGCAGCGTTGGCCAGGGCTATGGCTACACCTTC
CDR3 protein: CSVGQGYGYTF

clone size: .
V gene: TRBV11-3
D gene: TRBD1
J gene: TRBJ2-7
CDR3 DNA: TGTGCCAGCAGCACGATCATCCGGGACAGGGGAGCCTACGAGCAGTACTTC
CDR3 protein: CASSTIIRDRGAYEQYF

clone size: once
V gene: TRBV3-1/TRBV3-2
D gene: .
J gene: TRBJ1-3
CDR3 DNA: TGTGCCAGCAGCCAAGCTAACCATTTGTCTGGAAACACCATATATTTT
CDR3 protein: CASSQANHLSGNTIYF